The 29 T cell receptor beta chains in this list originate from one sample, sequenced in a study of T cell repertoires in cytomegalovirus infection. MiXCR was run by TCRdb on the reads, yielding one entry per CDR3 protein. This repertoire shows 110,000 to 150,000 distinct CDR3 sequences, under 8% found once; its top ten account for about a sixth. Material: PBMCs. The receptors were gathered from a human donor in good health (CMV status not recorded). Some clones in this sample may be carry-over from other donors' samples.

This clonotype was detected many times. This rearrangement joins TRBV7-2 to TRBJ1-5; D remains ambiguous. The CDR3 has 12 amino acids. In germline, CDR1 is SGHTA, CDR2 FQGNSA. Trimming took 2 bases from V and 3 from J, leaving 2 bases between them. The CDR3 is CASSLYNQPQHF. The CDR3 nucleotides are TGTGCCAGCAGCTTATACAATCAGCCCCAGCATTTT.

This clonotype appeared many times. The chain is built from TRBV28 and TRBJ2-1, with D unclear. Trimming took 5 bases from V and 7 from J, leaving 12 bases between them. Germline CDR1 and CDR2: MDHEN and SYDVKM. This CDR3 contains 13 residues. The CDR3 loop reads CASSPPAGNEQFF. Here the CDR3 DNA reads TGTGCCAGCAGTCCTCCGGCCGGGAATGAGCAGTTCTTC.

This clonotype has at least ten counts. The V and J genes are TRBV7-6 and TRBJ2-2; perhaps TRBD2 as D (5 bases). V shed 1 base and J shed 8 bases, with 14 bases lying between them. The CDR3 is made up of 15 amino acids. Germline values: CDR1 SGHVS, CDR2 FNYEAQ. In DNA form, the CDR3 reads TGTGCCAGCAGCTTAGGGAGCCATGGGAGAGGGGAGCTGTTTTTT. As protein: CASSLGSHGRGELFF.

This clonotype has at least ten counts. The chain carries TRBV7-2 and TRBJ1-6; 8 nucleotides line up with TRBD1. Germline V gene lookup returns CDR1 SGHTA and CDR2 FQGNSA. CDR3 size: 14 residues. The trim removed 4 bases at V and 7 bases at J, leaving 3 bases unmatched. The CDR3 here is CASSWRQGNSPLHF. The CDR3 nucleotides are TGTGCCAGCAGCTGGAGACAGGGGAATTCACCCCTCCACTTT.

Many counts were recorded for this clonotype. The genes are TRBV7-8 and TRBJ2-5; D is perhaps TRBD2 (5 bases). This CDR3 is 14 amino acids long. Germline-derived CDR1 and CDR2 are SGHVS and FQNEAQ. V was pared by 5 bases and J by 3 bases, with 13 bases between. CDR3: CASSRGRQEETQYF. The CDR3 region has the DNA TGTGCCAGCAGCCGCGGGCGGCAAGAAGAGACCCAGTACTTC.

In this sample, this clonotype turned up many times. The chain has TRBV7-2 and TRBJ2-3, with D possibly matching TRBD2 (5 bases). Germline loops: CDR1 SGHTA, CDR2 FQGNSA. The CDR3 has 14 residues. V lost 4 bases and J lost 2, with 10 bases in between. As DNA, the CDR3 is TGTGCCAGCAGCTCGGGATCCTTCACAGATACGCAGTATTTT. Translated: CASSSGSFTDTQYF.

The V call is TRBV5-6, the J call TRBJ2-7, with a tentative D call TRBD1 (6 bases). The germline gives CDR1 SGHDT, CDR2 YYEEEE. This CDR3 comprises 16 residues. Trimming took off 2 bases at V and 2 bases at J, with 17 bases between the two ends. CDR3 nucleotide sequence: TGTGCCAGCAGCTTACTCACAGGGCTTCGAACCTACGAGCAGTACTTC. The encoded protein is CASSLLTGLRTYEQYF.

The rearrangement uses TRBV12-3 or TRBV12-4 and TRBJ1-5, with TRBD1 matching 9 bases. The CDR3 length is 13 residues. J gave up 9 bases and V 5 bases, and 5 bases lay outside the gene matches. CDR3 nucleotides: TGTGCCAGCAGTGCGACAGGGGGTAGGCCCCAGCATTTT. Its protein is CASSATGGRPQHF.

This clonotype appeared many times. This chain's CDR3 is CASSLDAGHYEQYF. The CDR3 DNA sequence: TGTGCCAGCAGCTTAGACGCGGGGCACTACGAGCAGTACTTC. V is TRBV7-2 and J is TRBJ2-7, with D perhaps TRBD2 (6 bases). Trimming cost V 1 base and J 3 bases, with 10 bases left between them. Looked up from germline, CDR1 is SGHTA and CDR2 is FQGNSA. There are 14 residues in the CDR3.

CDR3 nucleotides: TGTGCCAGCAGAGGAGGCAGCTCGGTCACAGATACGCAGTATTTT. Translating it yields CASRGGSSVTDTQYF. V and J are TRBV7-2 and TRBJ2-3; D is possibly TRBD2 (5 bases). V was clipped by 6 bases and J by 2 bases, with 15 bases between them. The germline V gene has CDR1 SGHTA and CDR2 FQGNSA. The CDR3 has 15 amino acids.

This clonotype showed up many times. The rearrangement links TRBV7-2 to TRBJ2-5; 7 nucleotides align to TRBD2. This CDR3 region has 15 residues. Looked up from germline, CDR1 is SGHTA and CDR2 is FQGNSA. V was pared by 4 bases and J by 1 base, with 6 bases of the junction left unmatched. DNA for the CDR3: TGTGCCAGCAGCTCGGCTAGCGGTTCCCAAGAGACCCAGTACTTC. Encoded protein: CASSSASGSQETQYF.

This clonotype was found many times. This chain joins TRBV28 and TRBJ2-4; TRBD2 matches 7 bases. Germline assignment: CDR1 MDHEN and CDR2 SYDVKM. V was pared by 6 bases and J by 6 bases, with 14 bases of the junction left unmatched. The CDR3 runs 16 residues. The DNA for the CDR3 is TGTGCCAGCAGACCTCCTAGCGGTTCGGGGGGAAACATTCAGTACTTC. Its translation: CASRPPSGSGGNIQYF.

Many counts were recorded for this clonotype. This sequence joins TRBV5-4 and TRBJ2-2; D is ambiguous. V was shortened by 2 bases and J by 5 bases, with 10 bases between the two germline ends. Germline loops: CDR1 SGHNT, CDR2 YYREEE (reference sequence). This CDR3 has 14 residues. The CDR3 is CASSLWGSTGELFF. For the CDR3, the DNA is TGTGCCAGCAGCTTATGGGGTTCTACCGGGGAGCTGTTTTTT.

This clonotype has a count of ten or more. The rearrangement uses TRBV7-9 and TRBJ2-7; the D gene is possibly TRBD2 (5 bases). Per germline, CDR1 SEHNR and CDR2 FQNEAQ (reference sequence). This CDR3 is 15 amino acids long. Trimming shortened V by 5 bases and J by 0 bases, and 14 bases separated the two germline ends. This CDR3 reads CASSHGVQSSYEQYF. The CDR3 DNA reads TGTGCCAGCAGCCACGGGGTGCAGAGCTCCTACGAGCAGTACTTC.

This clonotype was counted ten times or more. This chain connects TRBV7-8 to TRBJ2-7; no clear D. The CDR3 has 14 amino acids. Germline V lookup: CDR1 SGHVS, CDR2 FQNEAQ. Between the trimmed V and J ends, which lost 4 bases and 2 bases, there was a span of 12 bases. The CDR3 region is CASSSRELTYEQYF. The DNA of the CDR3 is TGTGCCAGCAGCTCCCGAGAATTAACCTACGAGCAGTACTTC.

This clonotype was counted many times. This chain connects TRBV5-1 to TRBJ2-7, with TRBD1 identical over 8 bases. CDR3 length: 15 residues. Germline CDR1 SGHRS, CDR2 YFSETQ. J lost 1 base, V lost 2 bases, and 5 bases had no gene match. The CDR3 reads CASSLTGTGSYEQYF. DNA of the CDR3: TGCGCCAGCAGCTTAACCGGGACAGGATCCTACGAGCAGTACTTC.

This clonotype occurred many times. DNA for the CDR3: TGTGCCAGCAGTTCGACCCTAGCGGGGGGGGACAATGAGCAGTTCTTC. Translated: CASSSTLAGGDNEQFF. The chain carries TRBV7-8 and TRBJ2-1; 12 bases agree with TRBD2. The CDR3 covers 16 residues. From germline, CDR1 is SGHVS and CDR2 FQNEAQ. Trimming at V came to 6 bases and at J to 5 bases, leaving 8 bases not matched to a gene.

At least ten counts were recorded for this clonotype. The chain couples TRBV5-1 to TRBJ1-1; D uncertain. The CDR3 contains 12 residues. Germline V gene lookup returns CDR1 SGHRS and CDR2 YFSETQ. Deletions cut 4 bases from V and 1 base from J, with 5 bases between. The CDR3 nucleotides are TGCGCCAGCAGCCCCGGGAACACTGAAGCTTTCTTT. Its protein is CASSPGNTEAFF.

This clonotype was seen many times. The CDR3 region is CASSPSRATDLEGEKLFF. The CDR3 DNA follows: TGTGCCAGCAGTCCTAGCCGGGCCACCGACCTTGAGGGTGAAAAACTGTTTTTT. This chain connects TRBV25-1 to TRBJ1-4; D is uncertain. Germline loops: CDR1 MGHDK, CDR2 SYGVNS. V lost 5 bases and J 7 bases, leaving 26 bases between the germline ends. The CDR3 covers 18 residues.

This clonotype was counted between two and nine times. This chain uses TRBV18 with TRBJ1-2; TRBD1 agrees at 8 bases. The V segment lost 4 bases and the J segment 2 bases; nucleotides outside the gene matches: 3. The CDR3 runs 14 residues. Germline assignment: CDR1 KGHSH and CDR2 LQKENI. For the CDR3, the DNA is TGTGCCAGCTCACGCGGACAGGGAAACTATGGCTACACCTTC. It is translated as CASSRGQGNYGYTF. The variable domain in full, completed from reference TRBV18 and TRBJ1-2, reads NAGVMQNPRHLVRRRGQEARLRCSPMKGHSHVYWYRQLPEEGLKFMVYLQKENIIDESGMPKERFSAEFPKEGPSILRIQQVVRGDSAAYFCASSRGQGNYGYTFGSGTRLTVV.

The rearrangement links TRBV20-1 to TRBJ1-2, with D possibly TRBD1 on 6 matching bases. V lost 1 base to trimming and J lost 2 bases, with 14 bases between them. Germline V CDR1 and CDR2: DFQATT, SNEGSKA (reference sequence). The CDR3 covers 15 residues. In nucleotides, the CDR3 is TGCAGTGCTAGAGCCACAGGGAGGAGGAACTATGGCTACACCTTC. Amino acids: CSARATGRRNYGYTF.

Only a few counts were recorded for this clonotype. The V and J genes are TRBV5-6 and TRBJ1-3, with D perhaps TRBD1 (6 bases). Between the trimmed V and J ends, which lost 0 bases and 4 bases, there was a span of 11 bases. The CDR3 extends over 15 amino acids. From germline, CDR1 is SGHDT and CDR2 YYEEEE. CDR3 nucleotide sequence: TGTGCCAGCAGCTTGGCCACAGGGAAAGGAAACACCATATATTTT. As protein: CASSLATGKGNTIYF.

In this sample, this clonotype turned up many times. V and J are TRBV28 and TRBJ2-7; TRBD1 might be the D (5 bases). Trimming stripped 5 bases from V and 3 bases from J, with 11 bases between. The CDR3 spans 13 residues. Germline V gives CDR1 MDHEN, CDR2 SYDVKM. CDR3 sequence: CASSPPQGYEQYF. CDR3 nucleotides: TGTGCCAGCAGTCCGCCCCAGGGCTACGAGCAGTACTTC.

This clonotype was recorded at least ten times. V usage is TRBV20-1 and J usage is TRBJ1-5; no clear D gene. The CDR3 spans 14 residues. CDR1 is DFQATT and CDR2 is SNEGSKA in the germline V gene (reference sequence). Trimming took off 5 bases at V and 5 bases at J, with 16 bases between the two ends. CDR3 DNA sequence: TGCAGTGCTGTCAGGACGGTCATGGATCAGCCCCAGCATTTT. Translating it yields CSAVRTVMDQPQHF.

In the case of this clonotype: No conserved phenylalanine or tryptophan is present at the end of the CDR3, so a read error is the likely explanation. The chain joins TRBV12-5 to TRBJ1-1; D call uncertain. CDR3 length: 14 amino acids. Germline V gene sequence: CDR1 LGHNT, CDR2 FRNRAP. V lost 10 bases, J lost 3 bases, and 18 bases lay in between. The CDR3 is CATTMGSSHTEAFL. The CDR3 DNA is TGTGCTACCACTATGGGCAGTAGCCACACTGAAGCTTTCCTT.

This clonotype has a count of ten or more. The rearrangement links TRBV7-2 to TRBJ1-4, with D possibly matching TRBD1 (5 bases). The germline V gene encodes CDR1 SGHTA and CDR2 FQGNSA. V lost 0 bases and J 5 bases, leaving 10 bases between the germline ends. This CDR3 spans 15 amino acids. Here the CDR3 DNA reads TGTGCCAGCAGCTTAGCGGCCGGGGACAATGAAAAACTGTTTTTT. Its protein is CASSLAAGDNEKLFF.

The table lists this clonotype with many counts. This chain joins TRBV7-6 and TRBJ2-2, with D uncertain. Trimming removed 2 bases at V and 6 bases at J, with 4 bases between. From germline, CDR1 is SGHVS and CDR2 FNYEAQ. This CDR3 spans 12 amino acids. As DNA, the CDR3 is TGTGCCAGCAGCTTATTCTCCGGGGAGCTGTTTTTT. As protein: CASSLFSGELFF.

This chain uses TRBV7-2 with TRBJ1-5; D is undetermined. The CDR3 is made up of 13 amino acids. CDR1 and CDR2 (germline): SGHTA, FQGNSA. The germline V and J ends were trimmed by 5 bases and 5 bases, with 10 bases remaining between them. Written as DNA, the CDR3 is TGTGCCAGCAGCCCCCACCCCGATCAGCCCCAGCATTTT. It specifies CASSPHPDQPQHF.

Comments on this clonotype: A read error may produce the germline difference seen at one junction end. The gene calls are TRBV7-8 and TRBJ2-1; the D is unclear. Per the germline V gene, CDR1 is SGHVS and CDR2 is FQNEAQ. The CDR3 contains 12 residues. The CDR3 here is CGSRWTGHEQFF. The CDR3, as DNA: TGTGGCAGCCGCTGGACGGGTCATGAGCAGTTCTTC.